This note documents a single T cell receptor beta chain sequence. The CDR3 loop spans 12 amino acids. Germline CDR1 and CDR2: LGHDT and YNNKEL (reference sequence). V dropped 6 bases and J dropped 5 bases, with 5 bases sitting between them. Clones were sequenced by immunoSEQ multiplex PCR, and TCRdb holds only the in-frame ones, with some missing. In the table there are 140,000 or so clones, under 90% of which are singletons. The sample comes from a study of control samples from healthy donors and cancer patients. The source is a man under 40 in good health. The source material was blood. This chain joins TRBV3-1 (or the pseudogene TRBV3-2) and TRBJ1-6; D not resolved. The CDR3 nucleotides read TGTGCCAGCAGACAGAATAATTCACCCCTCCACTTT. Translation gives CASRQNNSPLHF.